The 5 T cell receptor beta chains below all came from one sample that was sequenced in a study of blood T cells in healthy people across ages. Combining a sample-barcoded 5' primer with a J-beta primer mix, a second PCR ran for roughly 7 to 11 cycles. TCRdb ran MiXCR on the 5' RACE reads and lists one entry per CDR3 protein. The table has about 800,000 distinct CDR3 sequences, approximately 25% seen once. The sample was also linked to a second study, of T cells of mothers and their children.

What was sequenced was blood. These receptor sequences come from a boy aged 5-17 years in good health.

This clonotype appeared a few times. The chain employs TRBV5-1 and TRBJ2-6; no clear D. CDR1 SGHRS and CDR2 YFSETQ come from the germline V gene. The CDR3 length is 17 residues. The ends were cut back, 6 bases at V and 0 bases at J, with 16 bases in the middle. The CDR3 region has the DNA TGCGCCAGCACCCCGAACGGACGCAACTCTGGGGCCAACGTCCTGACTTTC. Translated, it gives CASTPNGRNSGANVLTF. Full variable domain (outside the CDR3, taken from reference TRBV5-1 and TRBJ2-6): KAGVTQTPRYLIKTRGQQVTLSCSPISGHRSVSWYQQTPGQGLQFLFEYFSETQRNKGNFPGRFSGRQFSNSRSEMNVSTLELGDSALYLCASTPNGRNSGANVLTFGAGSRLTVL.

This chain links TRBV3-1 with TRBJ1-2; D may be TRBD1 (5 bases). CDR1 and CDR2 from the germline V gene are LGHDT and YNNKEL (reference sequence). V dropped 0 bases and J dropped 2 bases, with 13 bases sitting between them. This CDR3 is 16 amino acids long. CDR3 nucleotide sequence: TGTGCCAGCAGCCAAGATTTGGGGGGATGGAACTATGGCTACACCTTC. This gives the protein CASSQDLGGWNYGYTF.

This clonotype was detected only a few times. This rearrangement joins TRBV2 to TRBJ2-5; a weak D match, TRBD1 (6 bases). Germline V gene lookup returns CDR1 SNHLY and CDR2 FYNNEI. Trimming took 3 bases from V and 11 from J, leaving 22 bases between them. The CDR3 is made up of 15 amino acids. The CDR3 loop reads CASSDDRAAGVEQYF. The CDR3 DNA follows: TGTGCCAGCAGTGATGATCGGGCCGCAGGGGTGGAGCAGTACTTC.

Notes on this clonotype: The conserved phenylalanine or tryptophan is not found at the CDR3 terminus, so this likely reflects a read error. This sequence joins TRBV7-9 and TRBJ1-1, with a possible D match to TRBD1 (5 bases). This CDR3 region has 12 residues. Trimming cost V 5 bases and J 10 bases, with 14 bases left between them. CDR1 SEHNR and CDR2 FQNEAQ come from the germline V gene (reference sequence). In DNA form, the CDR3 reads TGTGCCAGCAGCCCGGTCGGGGGTGGAGCTTTCCTT. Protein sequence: CASSPVGGGAFL.

CDR3 protein: CASSSGTSSYNEQFF. The DNA of the CDR3 is TGTGCCAGCAGCTCAGGGACTAGCTCCTACAATGAGCAGTTCTTC. The chain employs TRBV7-6 and TRBJ2-1; 8 nucleotides agree with TRBD2. J was trimmed by 0 bases and V by 4 bases; bases with no gene match: 2. The CDR3 contains 15 residues. Germline V CDR1 and CDR2: SGHVS, FNYEAQ.